This T cell receptor (beta chain) was retrieved from a study of identifying expanded T cells in peripheral blood. Points on this clone: The target antigen is unknown.

CDR1 and CDR2 from the germline V gene are SGHDN and FVKESK. V lost 3 bases, J lost 2 bases, and 11 bases lay in between. The CDR3 has 14 residues. During the collection period, no donor immune events like infections were recorded. Study results and caveats: Over around two and four weeks, about 15 and 19 clones changed, versus roughly 1.1 between replicates. Variance in clone template counts between two-week samples significantly increased with total template count across all healthy donors.

The method was immunoSEQ multiplex PCR; TCRdb's version includes in-frame clones alone and lacks a portion of them. The sample has fewer than 80,000 clones; approximately 82% are singletons. The source material was blood. V is TRBV14 and J is TRBJ2-7, with a weak D call TRBD1 (6 bases). This clonotype originated in a person aged 18 to 75 in good health. Here the CDR3 DNA reads TGTGCCAGCAGCCAGCGCGGACAGACCTACGAGCAGTACTTC. It encodes CASSQRGQTYEQYF.